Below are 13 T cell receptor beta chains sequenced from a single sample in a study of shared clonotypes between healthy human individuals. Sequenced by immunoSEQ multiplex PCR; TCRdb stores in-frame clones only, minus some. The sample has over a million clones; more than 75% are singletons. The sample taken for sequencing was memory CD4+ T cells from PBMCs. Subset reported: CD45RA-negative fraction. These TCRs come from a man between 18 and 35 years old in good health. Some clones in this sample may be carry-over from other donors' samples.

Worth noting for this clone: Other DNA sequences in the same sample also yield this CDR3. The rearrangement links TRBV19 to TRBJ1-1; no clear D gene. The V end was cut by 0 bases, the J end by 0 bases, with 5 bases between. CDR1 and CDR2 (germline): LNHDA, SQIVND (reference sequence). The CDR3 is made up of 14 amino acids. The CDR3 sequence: CASSIEGMNTEAFF. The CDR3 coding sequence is TGTGCCAGTAGTATAGAGGGTATGAACACTGAAGCTTTCTTT.

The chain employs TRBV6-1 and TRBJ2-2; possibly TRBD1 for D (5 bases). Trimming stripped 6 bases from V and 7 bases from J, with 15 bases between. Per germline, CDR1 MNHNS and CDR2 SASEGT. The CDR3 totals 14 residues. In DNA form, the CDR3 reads TGTGCCAGCAGCCCAAGAAGGGGAATCGGGGAGCTGTTTTTT. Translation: CASSPRRGIGELFF.

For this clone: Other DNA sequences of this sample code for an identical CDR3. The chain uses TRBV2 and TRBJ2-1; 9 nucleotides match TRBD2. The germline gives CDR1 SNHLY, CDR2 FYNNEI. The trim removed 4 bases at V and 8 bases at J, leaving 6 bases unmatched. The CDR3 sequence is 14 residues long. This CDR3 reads CASSASGVWDEQFF. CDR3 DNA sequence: TGTGCCAGCAGTGCTAGCGGGGTATGGGATGAGCAGTTCTTC.

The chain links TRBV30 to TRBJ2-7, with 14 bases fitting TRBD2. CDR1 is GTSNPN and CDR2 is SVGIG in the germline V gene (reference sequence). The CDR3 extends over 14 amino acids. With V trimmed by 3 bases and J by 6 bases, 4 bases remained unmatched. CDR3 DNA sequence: TGTGCCTGGAGGCCGACTAGCGGGAGGGGCGAGCAGTACTTC. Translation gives CAWRPTSGRGEQYF.

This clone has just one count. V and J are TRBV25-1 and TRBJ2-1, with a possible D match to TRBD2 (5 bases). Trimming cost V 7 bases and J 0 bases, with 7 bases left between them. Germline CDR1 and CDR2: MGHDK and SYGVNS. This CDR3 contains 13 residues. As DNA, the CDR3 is TGTGCCAGCAATCGGGGCTCCTACAATGAGCAGTTCTTC. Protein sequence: CASNRGSYNEQFF.

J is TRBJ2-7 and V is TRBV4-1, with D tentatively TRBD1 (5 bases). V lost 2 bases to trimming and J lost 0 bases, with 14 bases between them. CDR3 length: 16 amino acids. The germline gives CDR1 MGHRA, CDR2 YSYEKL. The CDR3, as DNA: TGCGCCAGCAGCCAATTACCGACAGCTAACTCCTACGAGCAGTACTTC. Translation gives CASSQLPTANSYEQYF.

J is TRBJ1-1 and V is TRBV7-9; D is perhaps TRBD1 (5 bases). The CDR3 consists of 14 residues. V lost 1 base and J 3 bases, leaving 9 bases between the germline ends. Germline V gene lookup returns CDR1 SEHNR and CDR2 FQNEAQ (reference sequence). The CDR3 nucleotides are TGTGCCAGCAGCTTAGGGGGCTCGTACACTGAAGCTTTCTTT. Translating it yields CASSLGGSYTEAFF.

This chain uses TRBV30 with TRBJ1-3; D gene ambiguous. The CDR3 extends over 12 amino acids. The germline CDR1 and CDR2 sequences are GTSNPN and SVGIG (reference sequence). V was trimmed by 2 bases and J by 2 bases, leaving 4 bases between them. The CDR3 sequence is CAWSRTGNTIYF. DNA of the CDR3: TGTGCCTGGAGTCGGACTGGAAACACCATATATTTT.

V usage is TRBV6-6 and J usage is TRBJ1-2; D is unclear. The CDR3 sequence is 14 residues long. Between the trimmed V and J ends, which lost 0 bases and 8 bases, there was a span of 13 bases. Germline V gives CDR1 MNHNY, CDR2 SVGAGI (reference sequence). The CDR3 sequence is CASSYSMDDGGYTF. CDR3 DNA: TGTGCCAGCAGTTACTCAATGGACGACGGGGGCTACACCTTC.

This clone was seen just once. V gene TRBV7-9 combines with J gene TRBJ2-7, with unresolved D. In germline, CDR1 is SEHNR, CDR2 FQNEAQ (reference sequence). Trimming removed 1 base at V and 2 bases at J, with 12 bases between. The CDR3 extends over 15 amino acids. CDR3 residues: CASSLGPAATYEQYF. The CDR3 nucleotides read TGTGCCAGCAGCTTAGGTCCGGCGGCTACCTACGAGCAGTACTTC.

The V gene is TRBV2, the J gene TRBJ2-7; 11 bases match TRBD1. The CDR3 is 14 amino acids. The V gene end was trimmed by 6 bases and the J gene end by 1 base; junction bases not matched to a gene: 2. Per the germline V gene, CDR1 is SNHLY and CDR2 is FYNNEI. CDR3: CASRDRGRSYEQYF. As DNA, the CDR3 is TGTGCCAGCAGGGACAGGGGGCGTTCCTACGAGCAGTACTTC.

CDR3 sequence: CASSLGDPFVETQYF. In DNA, the CDR3 is TGTGCCAGCAGCCTGGGGGATCCATTCGTAGAGACCCAGTACTTC. The genes are TRBV7-2 and TRBJ2-5; TRBD1 or TRBD2 may be the D gene (5 bases each). Germline loops: CDR1 SGHTA, CDR2 FQGNSA. CDR3 length: 15 residues. Trimming removed 5 bases at V and 4 bases at J, with 17 bases between.

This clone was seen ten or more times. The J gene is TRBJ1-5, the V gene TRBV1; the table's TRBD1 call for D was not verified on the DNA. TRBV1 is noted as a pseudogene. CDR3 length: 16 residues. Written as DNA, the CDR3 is TGCACCAGCAGCCTACAAGGGACAGGGAGAAATCAGCCCCAGCATTTT. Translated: CTSSLQGTGRNQPQHF.